Described below is a single T cell receptor beta chain sequence and its context. V was pared by 2 bases and J by 1 base, with 10 bases between. CDR3 length: 14 residues. Germline V lookup: CDR1 SGDLS, CDR2 YYNGEE. This specimen comes from a study of control samples from healthy donors and cancer patients. TCRdb's table, derived via immunoSEQ multiplex PCR, lists solely in-frame clones and lacks some. The top ten clones hold 19% of a sample with 93,000 or so clones, 80% to 90% of them seen once. This chain connects TRBV9 to TRBJ2-7; D may be TRBD1 (6 bases). This receptor was obtained from a man in his fifties or sixties with lung cancer. Sequencing was carried out using PBMCs. CDR3 region: CASSVRDMSYEQYF. CDR3 nucleotides: TGTGCCAGCAGCGTCCGGGACATGTCCTACGAGCAGTACTTC. Full variable domain (rest looked up from reference TRBV9 and TRBJ2-7): DSGVTQTPKHLITATGQRVTLRCSPRSGDLSVYWYQQSLDQGLQFLIQYYNGEERAKGNILERFSAQQFPDLHSELNLSSLELGDSALYFCASSVRDMSYEQYFGPGTRLTVT.